The source of this T cell receptor beta chain is a study of shared clonotypes between healthy human individuals. Study-wide background: Each donor had three CD4 naive, three CD4 memory, two CD8 naive and one CD8 memory plate.

The authors loaded around 220 ng DNA, about 30,000 T cell genomes, into sorted-subset replicate PCRs. This table comes from immunoSEQ multiplex PCR, and its TCRdb copy is limited to in-frame clones, with some not included. Of 850,000 to 1,200,000 clones listed, 75% were seen once; the top ten hold over 1.3%. Overall study results and limits: Naive subsets tended to show greater estimated richness than memory subsets. Non-shared clonotypes had lower generation probabilities than those shared by all four donors.

Comment on this clone: What it recognizes is unknown.

Germline trimming cut 7 bases from V and 4 bases from J; bases unmatched to any gene: 3. The V gene's germline CDR1 is SGHTA and CDR2 FQGNSA. CDR3 length: 13 amino acids. This rearrangement joins TRBV7-2 to TRBJ2-2, with 7 bases fitting TRBD2. The sequencing input was memory CD4+ T cells sorted from blood. As for subset: CD45RA-negative fraction. The clonotype was recovered from a man between 18 and 35 years old in good health. The DNA for the CDR3 is TGTGCCAGCATAACGGGGGGCACCGGGGAGCTGTTTTTT. Translating gives CASITGGTGELFF.